These T cell receptor beta chains were read from a single sample in a study of glioma-infiltrating T cells after dendritic cell vaccination. Sequencing was performed with immunoSEQ multiplex PCR; in TCRdb, only in-frame clones are kept and a portion is missing. The sample has 35,000 to 40,000 clones, 82% seen once. This sample comprised blood, obtained before dendritic cell vaccination. Receptors were obtained from a human donor with glioblastoma. Both conserved end residues are part of each CDR3.

J gene | V gene | CDR3 length | CDR3 protein
TRBJ2-3 | TRBV5-1 | 15 | CASAPRGGDTDTQYF
TRBJ1-3 | TRBV25-1 | 18 | CASSEFSQGATAGNTIYF
TRBJ2-5 | TRBV5-1 | 15 | CASSSGQGQQETQYF
TRBJ2-2 | TRBV10-3 | 12 | CAISSGGGELFF
TRBJ1-5 | TRBV7-9 | 14 | CASSLGAYNQPQHF
TRBJ1-1 | TRBV19 | 13 | CASSIGGLDEAFF
TRBJ1-6 | TRBV14 | 17 | CASSPTDGFRGNSPLHF
TRBJ2-2 | TRBV15 | 17 | CATSRDLATGNTGELFF
TRBJ2-1 | TRBV4-3 | 17 | CASSQDQIGGRLNEQFF
TRBJ2-1 | TRBV4-1 | 15 | CASSQAGQGAGEQFF
TRBJ2-7 | TRBV28 | 12 | CASSQGAYEQYF
TRBJ2-5 | TRBV12-5 | 15 | CASGGLGALGETQYF
TRBJ2-3 | TRBV6-5 | 15 | CASSRSLLAADTQYF
TRBJ2-5 | TRBV6-5 | 14 | CASGGGGVQETQYF
TRBJ2-7 | TRBV19 | 14 | CASSSGTGGYEQYF
TRBJ2-5 | TRBV30 | 14 | CAWSPASGQETQYF
TRBJ1-6 | TRBV6-5 | 14 | CASRPTAYNSPLHF
TRBJ1-2 | TRBV7-2 | 16 | CASSLRGQHRNYGYTF
TRBJ2-5 | TRBV6-5 | 16 | CASSYGSAGGPKTQYF
TRBJ2-1 | TRBV5-4 | 16 | CASSLRTGARYNEQFF
TRBJ2-1 | TRBV6-6 | 14 | CASIGTASYNEQFF
TRBJ2-5 | TRBV7-9 | 13 | CASRNRVHETQYF
TRBJ1-2 | TRBV7-2 | 16 | CASSSPLDRVAYGYTF
TRBJ1-3 | TRBV5-1 | 19 | CASSHGPTGIAGSGNTIYF
TRBJ2-7 | TRBV4-3 | 13 | CASSRDRFYEQYF
TRBJ1-6 | TRBV2 | 16 | CASRIDRSSYNSPLHF
TRBJ1-5 | TRBV19 | 22 | CASDGGGGLPLTGPVFNQPQHF
TRBJ1-3 | TRBV11-3 | 16 | CASSLARLASGNTIYF
TRBJ2-5 | TRBV4-2 | 18 | CASSHRIVVAGGLETQYF
TRBJ1-1 | TRBV4-3 | 14 | CASSQDRINTEAFF
TRBJ2-1 | TRBV27 | 14 | CASSLRGGDNEQFF
TRBJ2-3 | TRBV11-2 | 15 | CASSSWRHQTDTQYF
TRBJ1-2 | TRBV4-3 | 12 | CASSFTGGAYTF
TRBJ2-7 | TRBV25-1 | 14 | CASSDSAFPYEQYF
TRBJ2-5 | TRBV5-1 | 15 | CASSLESVNQETQYF
TRBJ1-4 | TRBV10-3 | 14 | CATLSPGAGEKLFF
TRBJ1-2 | TRBV30 | 13 | CAWTGQGARGYTF
TRBJ2-2 | TRBV14 | 13 | CASSSRLKGELFF
TRBJ2-1 | TRBV6-1 | 18 | CASSDLAGGPRFLNEQFF
TRBJ1-2 | TRBV6-6 | 13 | CASSPGGGYGYTF
TRBJ2-1 | TRBV5-1 | 14 | CASSYQSGYNEQFF
TRBJ2-1 | TRBV7-2 | 15 | CASSLVDSIYNEQFF
TRBJ1-6 | TRBV6-1 | 14 | CASSGGDSNSPLHF
TRBJ2-2 | TRBV4-3 | 18 | CASSQRLAGGANTGELFF
TRBJ2-3 | TRBV5-1 | 15 | CASSFEGAGTDTQYF
TRBJ2-5 | TRBV28 | 12 | CASTDRVETQYF
TRBJ1-1 | TRBV6-5 | 13 | CASSYSRNTEAFF
TRBJ1-5 | TRBV4-1 | 15 | CASSQGRGNNQPQHF
TRBJ1-6 | TRBV6-4 | 16 | CASSASPAGEGSPLHF
TRBJ2-5 | TRBV7-9 | 12 | CASTLGGETQYF